This TCR beta chain was recorded in a study of cytomegalovirus exposure and HLA in healthy donors. The PCR made use of 60 Vbeta and 13 Jbeta primers. TCRdb keeps only in-frame clones here, not all; method: immunoSEQ multiplex PCR. Counted here are approximately 150,000 clones, more than 65% occurring once; the ten biggest clones make up about 1.3%. Note on this clone: Its antigen is still unknown.

Whole-study findings and limits: Across HLA loci, a later analysis found differing TCR association rates, with DRB1 most and HLA-C fewest. In an earlier analysis, about 87% or about 30%: the productive usage of most TCR beta V segments. Reportedly, fewer N-insertions than the roughly 700-donor mean appeared in an Asian-associated ancestry cluster in a later analysis. Researchers reportedly found TCR beta sequences accurately predicted most subjects' HLA-A and HLA-B alleles.

The germline gives CDR1 SNHLY, CDR2 FYNNEI. Trimming removed 2 bases from V and 2 bases from J, with 10 bases in between. The CDR3 spans 15 residues. The sequence came from a man younger than 45 in good health and CMV-seronegative. The chain combines TRBV2 with TRBJ1-5; D possibly corresponds to TRBD1 (5 bases). The sample comprised PBMCs. The DNA of the CDR3 is TGTGCCAGCAGTGAATTGCAGGGTGGCAATCAGCCCCAGCATTTT. It yields the protein CASSELQGGNQPQHF.